Below, 21 T cell receptor beta chains from the same sample are listed, as sequenced in a study of shared clonotypes between healthy human individuals. Clones were sequenced by immunoSEQ multiplex PCR, and TCRdb holds only the in-frame ones, with some missing. The sample contains 190,000 or so clones, about 93% of which appear only once. Material for sequencing was naive CD4+ T cells sorted from blood. As for subset: CD45RA+ positively selected. All receptors derive from a woman between 25 and 40 years old in good health.

V gene TRBV18 combines with J gene TRBJ2-7, with TRBD1 as a possible D gene (6 bases). The CDR3 is 13 residues long. Germline loops: CDR1 KGHSH, CDR2 LQKENI. V lost 3 bases to trimming and J lost 1 base, with 7 bases between them. Here the CDR3 DNA reads TGTGCCAGCTCACCGGGGACATCCTACGAGCAGTACTTC. Encoded protein: CASSPGTSYEQYF.

This rearrangement joins TRBV6-1 to TRBJ1-3; TRBD1 might be the D (5 bases). CDR1 and CDR2 (germline): MNHNS, SASEGT. There are 14 residues in the CDR3. The V end was cut by 7 bases, the J end by 8 bases, with 18 bases between. In DNA form, the CDR3 reads TGTGCCAGCATTATTCAGGGACGCTCCGACACCATATATTTT. Its protein product is CASIIQGRSDTIYF.

The chain employs TRBV5-4 and TRBJ2-5, with no clear D. With 1 base removed from V and 4 bases from J, the gap between germline ends came to 5 bases. CDR3 size: 12 residues. The germline V gene encodes CDR1 SGHNT and CDR2 YYREEE (reference sequence). In nucleotides, the CDR3 is TGTGCCAGCAGCTTGCAAGGAGAGACCCAGTACTTC. As protein: CASSLQGETQYF.

With respect to this clone: Distinct nucleotide sequences in the sample also encode this CDR3. The chain is built from TRBV28 and TRBJ1-2; D not certain. The CDR3 is made up of 12 amino acids. V lost 3 bases to trimming and J lost 0 bases, with 2 bases between them. Germline V gene sequence: CDR1 MDHEN, CDR2 SYDVKM. CDR3 coding DNA: TGTGCCAGCAGTTTGGCTAACTATGGCTACACCTTC. It encodes CASSLANYGYTF.

The rearrangement uses TRBV7-2 and TRBJ2-5; 7 bases align to TRBD2. CDR1 is SGHTA and CDR2 is FQGNSA in the germline V gene. After removal of 5 bases from V and 5 bases from J, the junction contained 11 bases not matched to a gene. The CDR3 is 15 residues long. DNA of the CDR3: TGTGCCAGCAGCCGACGGAGCGGGATTACGGAGACCCAGTACTTC. Translating it yields CASSRRSGITETQYF. Full variable domain (remainder filled in from reference TRBV7-2 and TRBJ2-5): GAGVSQSPSNKVTEKGKDVELRCDPISGHTALYWYRQSLGQGLEFLIYFQGNSAPDKSGLPSDRFSAERTGGSVSTLTIQRTQQEDSAVYLCASSRRSGITETQYFGPGTRLLVL.

This clone came up once. This chain links TRBV18 with TRBJ2-7, with TRBD1 as a possible D gene (6 bases). This CDR3 region has 14 residues. Trimming stripped 0 bases from V and 7 bases from J, with 13 bases between. In germline, CDR1 is KGHSH, CDR2 LQKENI. CDR3 in amino acids: CASSPPGTPREQYF. The CDR3 DNA sequence: TGTGCCAGCTCACCACCGGGGACACCTCGAGAGCAGTACTTC.

The gene calls are TRBV6-6 and TRBJ1-4, with unresolved D. The ends were cut back, 4 bases at V and 7 bases at J, with 19 bases in the middle. Germline V gene lookup returns CDR1 MNHNY and CDR2 SVGAGI (reference sequence). CDR3 size: 16 residues. CDR3 DNA sequence: TGTGCCAGCAGTTTCCAAGACACTGCTGGAGGTGAAAAACTGTTTTTT. Translation gives CASSFQDTAGGEKLFF.

The rearrangement links TRBV20-1 to TRBJ2-1; 7 nucleotides agree with TRBD2. CDR1 and CDR2 (germline): DFQATT, SNEGSKA (reference sequence). The CDR3 covers 11 residues. Trimming removed 6 bases from V and 9 bases from J; junction bases left unmatched: 5. The CDR3 is CSASTSVEQFF. Written as DNA, the CDR3 is TGCAGTGCCTCAACTAGCGTTGAGCAGTTCTTC.

V usage is TRBV27 and J usage is TRBJ2-7, with no clear D. V was clipped by 4 bases and J by 5 bases, with 12 bases between them. This CDR3 is 13 amino acids long. CDR1 MNHEY and CDR2 SMNVEV come from the germline V gene (reference sequence). The CDR3 is CASSSSISHEQYF. The CDR3 region has the DNA TGTGCCAGCAGTTCAAGTATTTCCCACGAGCAGTACTTC.

V usage is TRBV6-1 and J usage is TRBJ1-5; D may be TRBD1 (6 bases). The germline V and J ends were trimmed by 6 bases and 2 bases, with 8 bases remaining between them. CDR3 length equals 13 residues. CDR1 and CDR2 from the germline V gene are MNHNS and SASEGT. CDR3 sequence (DNA): TGTGCCAGCAGGAGACAGGGCAATCAGCCCCAGCATTTT. Protein product: CASRRQGNQPQHF.

This rearrangement joins TRBV6-5 to TRBJ2-6; perhaps TRBD1 as D (5 bases). Looked up from germline, CDR1 is MNHEY and CDR2 is SVGAGI. The CDR3 loop spans 15 amino acids. The ends were cut back, 4 bases at V and 1 base at J, with 8 bases in the middle. The CDR3 loop is CASSSQASGANVLTF. CDR3 coding DNA: TGTGCCAGCAGTTCACAGGCTTCTGGGGCCAACGTCCTGACTTTC.

The chain links TRBV6-6 to TRBJ2-5; 8 bases line up with TRBD2. V trimming: 7 bases; J trimming: 5 bases; junction bases outside the gene matches: 9. Germline V gives CDR1 MNHNY, CDR2 SVGAGI (reference sequence). The CDR3 totals 14 residues. The CDR3 nucleotides read TGTGCCAGCAATCCGGGACTAGAGGGGGAGACCCAGTACTTC. The encoded protein is CASNPGLEGETQYF.

The rearrangement uses TRBV28 and TRBJ2-5; D unclear. The CDR3 runs 14 residues. Germline CDR1 and CDR2: MDHEN and SYDVKM. Trimming removed 5 bases from V and 1 base from J, with 11 bases in between. CDR3 DNA sequence: TGTGCCAGCAGTCTCCCCTCGGCCCAAGAGACCCAGTACTTC. It codes for CASSLPSAQETQYF.

V usage is TRBV6-4 and J usage is TRBJ1-2, with 9 bases lining up with TRBD1. The CDR3 has 13 amino acids. Germline trimming cut 5 bases from V and 9 bases from J; bases unmatched to any gene: 7. Germline assignment: CDR1 MRHNA and CDR2 SNTAGT. CDR3 nucleotide sequence: TGTGCCAGCAGTCAGGGACAGGGTTTAAGCTACACCTTC. Encoded protein: CASSQGQGLSYTF.

The genes are TRBV18 and TRBJ1-3; the D is unclear. Germline V CDR1 and CDR2: KGHSH, LQKENI. Trimming took 3 bases from V and 0 from J, leaving 12 bases between them. This CDR3 comprises 16 residues. Here the CDR3 DNA reads TGTGCCAGCTCACCGACGTCTGCGAACTCTGGAAACACCATATATTTT. This encodes CASSPTSANSGNTIYF.

V usage is TRBV15 and J usage is TRBJ2-5, with TRBD1 identical over 7 bases. Germline CDR1 reads LNHNV; CDR2 reads YYDKDF (reference sequence). This CDR3 is 13 amino acids long. V shed 3 bases and J 13 bases; nucleotides not matched to a gene: 11. In DNA form, the CDR3 reads TGTGCCACCAGCAGTGACTACAGGGGTTCATTGTACTTC. It specifies CATSSDYRGSLYF.

This clone was seen just once. This rearrangement joins TRBV6-1 to TRBJ2-7; TRBD2 matches at 7 bases. CDR3 length: 13 amino acids. Germline values: CDR1 MNHNS, CDR2 SASEGT. V was pared by 8 bases and J by 5 bases, with 9 bases of the junction left unmatched. The DNA of the CDR3 is TGTGCCAGCGAGCGGCGGGAGAACCACGAGCAGTACTTC. Translating it yields CASERRENHEQYF.

The rearrangement links TRBV6-5 to TRBJ2-3; a possible D gene is TRBD1 (6 bases). This CDR3 spans 13 amino acids. CDR1 MNHEY and CDR2 SVGAGI come from the germline V gene. Trimming took 6 bases from V and 2 from J, leaving 9 bases between them. CDR3 in DNA: TGTGCCAGCAGGGACAGTTACACAGATACGCAGTATTTT. The encoded protein is CASRDSYTDTQYF.

The genes are TRBV12-5 and TRBJ2-1; maybe TRBD2 (6 bases). V lost 4 bases and J lost 12, with 22 bases in between. Germline loops: CDR1 LGHNT, CDR2 FRNRAP. The CDR3 sequence is 15 residues long. The CDR3 region is CASGSTTGRLVGQFF. The CDR3 nucleotides are TGTGCTAGTGGTTCGACTACCGGAAGACTAGTAGGGCAGTTCTTC.

CDR3: CASSLADRGRVPYYGYTF. CDR3 coding DNA: TGTGCCAGTAGTCTCGCGGACAGGGGGCGCGTGCCGTACTATGGCTACACCTTC. The rearrangement joins TRBV19 to TRBJ1-2, with 11 bases matching TRBD1. V trimming: 5 bases; J trimming: 3 bases; junction bases outside the gene matches: 14. CDR3 size: 18 residues. Germline CDR1 and CDR2: LNHDA and SQIVND (reference sequence).

The chain links TRBV27 to TRBJ2-7, with D maybe TRBD2 (5 bases). CDR3 length: 16 residues. Trimming pared 8 bases from V and 1 base from J, leaving 21 bases between. Germline-derived CDR1 and CDR2 are MNHEY and SMNVEV (reference sequence). The DNA of the CDR3 is TGTGCCAGCGGCGAAGCCGACGGTCTAGCTTCCTACGAGCAGTACTTC. Its translation is CASGEADGLASYEQYF.